The 22 T cell receptor beta chains reported below all come from one sample, sequenced in a study of blood T cell repertoires in COVID-19. Produced via immunoSEQ multiplex PCR; TCRdb's table is partial and in-frame only. This table has some 200,000 clones, 70% to 85% appearing once. Sequences were obtained from PBMCs or T cells enriched from blood (not recorded which). The receptor set was obtained from a woman in her 40s with acute COVID-19.

This clone came up once. The rearrangement links TRBV7-8 to TRBJ2-3; 13 bases match TRBD2. The V segment lost 5 bases and the J segment 6 bases; nucleotides outside the gene matches: 8. The CDR3 runs 16 residues. CDR1 is SGHVS and CDR2 is FQNEAQ in the germline V gene. CDR3 amino acids: CASSAPQTSGRDTQYF. The DNA of the CDR3 is TGTGCCAGCAGCGCGCCCCAGACTAGCGGGAGGGATACGCAGTATTTT.

J is TRBJ1-5 and V is TRBV3-1 (or the pseudogene TRBV3-2), with TRBD1 matching over 8 bases. The CDR3 consists of 15 residues. CDR1 LGHDT and CDR2 YNNKEL come from the germline V gene (reference sequence). The junction had 5 bases not matched to a gene; V was cut back by 0 bases and J by 7 bases. The CDR3 region has the DNA TGTGCCAGCAGCCAAGATGCGGGACAGGACCAGCCCCAGCATTTT. Amino acid sequence: CASSQDAGQDQPQHF.

This clone turned up a few times. V is TRBV3-1 (or the pseudogene TRBV3-2) and J is TRBJ2-7; 10 nucleotides align to TRBD1. The CDR3 is 14 amino acids. Germline V gene data show CDR1 as LGHDT and CDR2 as YNNKEL (reference sequence). The trim removed 3 bases at V and 6 bases at J, leaving 5 bases unmatched. For the CDR3, the DNA is TGTGCCAGCAGCCAGACAGGGGGCTTTACCGAGCAGTACTTC. Residues: CASSQTGGFTEQYF.

This chain joins TRBV3-1 (or the pseudogene TRBV3-2) and TRBJ2-6; 7 bases line up with TRBD1. The CDR3 has 18 amino acids. Germline CDR1 is LGHDT and CDR2 is YNNKEL (reference sequence). With 0 bases clipped from V and 2 bases from J, the junction kept 7 bases outside the gene matches. The CDR3 DNA reads TGTGCCAGCAGCCAAGAGCGGACAGGAGGTACTGGGGCCAACGTCCTGACTTTC. Protein: CASSQERTGGTGANVLTF.

The chain uses TRBV30 and TRBJ1-2, with a tentative D call TRBD1 (5 bases). Between the trimmed V and J ends, which lost 3 bases and 5 bases, there was a span of 19 bases. Germline V gene data show CDR1 as GTSNPN and CDR2 as SVGIG (reference sequence). CDR3 length: 15 residues. CDR3 in amino acids: CAWSAWGREGYGYTF. CDR3 DNA sequence: TGTGCCTGGAGCGCTTGGGGGAGGGAGGGTTATGGCTACACCTTC.

This clone was counted only a few times. The chain recombines TRBV5-1 with TRBJ1-2; TRBD1 matches at 10 bases. This CDR3 has 15 amino acids. After removal of 4 bases from V and 5 bases from J, the junction contained 8 bases not matched to a gene. CDR1 SGHRS and CDR2 YFSETQ come from the germline V gene. The CDR3 reads CASSQTGTGEYGYTF. The CDR3 DNA reads TGCGCCAGCAGCCAAACCGGGACAGGGGAATATGGCTACACCTTC.

The DNA of the CDR3 is TGTGCCAGCAGCTTAAGGGGGCCCTATGGCTACACCTTC. Protein: CASSLRGPYGYTF. The rearrangement joins TRBV5-4 to TRBJ1-2, with 7 bases matching TRBD1. Germline loops: CDR1 SGHNT, CDR2 YYREEE (reference sequence). The CDR3 has 13 amino acids. The J segment lost 4 bases and the V segment lost 2 bases, leaving 2 bases of the junction unmatched.

The J gene is TRBJ1-3, the V gene TRBV11-2; 7 bases map to TRBD1. Looked up from germline, CDR1 is SGHAT and CDR2 is FQNNGV. This CDR3 is 15 amino acids long. Germline trimming cut 2 bases from V and 3 bases from J; bases unmatched to any gene: 4. The CDR3 region has the DNA TGTGCCAGCAGCTTACAGGGGGGAGGTGGAAACACCATATATTTT. Translating it yields CASSLQGGGGNTIYF.

Only one count was recorded for this clone. The V and J genes are TRBV29-1 and TRBJ2-1; maybe TRBD1 (5 bases). CDR3 length equals 13 residues. Germline CDR1 SQVTM, CDR2 ANQGSEA. The V end lost 4 bases, the J end lost 2 bases, and 9 bases lay between the germline ends. DNA for the CDR3: TGCAGCGTTGTAAAGGGGACCTACAATGAGCAGTTCTTC. Encoded protein: CSVVKGTYNEQFF.

The chain links TRBV18 to TRBJ2-5; 7 bases match TRBD1. This CDR3 has 16 amino acids. J gave up 3 bases and V 2 bases, and 9 bases lay outside the gene matches. CDR1 and CDR2 (germline): KGHSH, LQKENI. In DNA form, the CDR3 reads TGTGCCAGCTCACCAAACCCGGGACAGCAAAAAGAGACCCAGTACTTC. It encodes CASSPNPGQQKETQYF. Full variable domain (outside the CDR3, taken from reference TRBV18 and TRBJ2-5): NAGVMQNPRHLVRRRGQEARLRCSPMKGHSHVYWYRQLPEEGLKFMVYLQKENIIDESGMPKERFSAEFPKEGPSILRIQQVVRGDSAAYFCASSPNPGQQKETQYFGPGTRLLVL.

This clone was recorded once. The chain links TRBV7-9 to TRBJ2-3; D remains unclear. The germline gives CDR1 SEHNR, CDR2 FQNEAQ (reference sequence). The CDR3 sequence is 14 residues long. Trimming stripped 5 bases from V and 1 base from J, with 10 bases between. In DNA, the CDR3 is TGTGCCAGCAGCAAGGAGTCGGGCACAGATACGCAGTATTTT. Its translation: CASSKESGTDTQYF. The full variable domain, in which reference TRBV7-9 and TRBJ2-3 provide the parts outside the CDR3, is DTGVSQNPRHKITKRGQNVTFRCDPISEHNRLYWYRQTLGQGPEFLTYFQNEAQLEKSRLLSDRFSAERPKGSFSTLEIQRTEQGDSAMYLCASSKESGTDTQYFGPGTRLTVL.

The chain recombines TRBV19 with TRBJ1-2, with a tentative D call TRBD1 (6 bases). The CDR3 is 18 amino acids. The V end was cut by 4 bases, the J end by 0 bases, with 21 bases between. CDR1 is LNHDA, CDR2 SQIVND, per germline (reference sequence). The CDR3 DNA reads TGTGCCAGTAGTACACCACCGAAGGACAGTCAAGCTAACTATGGCTACACCTTC. This encodes CASSTPPKDSQANYGYTF.

The gene calls are TRBV15 and TRBJ1-2; D is uncertain. The CDR3 runs to 15 residues. With 3 bases removed from V and 2 bases from J, the gap between germline ends came to 13 bases. Germline V gene data show CDR1 as LNHNV and CDR2 as YYDKDF (reference sequence). CDR3 in amino acids: CATSSTRNTNYGYTF. CDR3 bases: TGTGCCACCAGCAGTACCAGGAATACAAACTATGGCTACACCTTC.

The J gene is TRBJ2-3, the V gene TRBV5-1; the match to TRBD1 covers 7 bases. J gave up 1 base and V 4 bases, and 3 bases lay outside the gene matches. The length of the CDR3 is 14 residues. Germline CDR1 SGHRS, CDR2 YFSETQ. This CDR3 is CASSDTGGTDTQYF. The CDR3 DNA is TGCGCCAGCAGCGACACAGGGGGCACAGATACGCAGTATTTT.

J is TRBJ2-7 and V is TRBV2; a possible D gene is TRBD1 (6 bases). The CDR3 consists of 12 residues. Germline CDR1 and CDR2: SNHLY and FYNNEI. The V end was cut by 8 bases, the J end by 2 bases, with 10 bases between. The CDR3 bases are TGTGCCAGCCGCAGGGGTACCTACGAGCAGTACTTC. It is translated as CASRRGTYEQYF.

The chain uses TRBV30 and TRBJ1-2, with D perhaps TRBD1 (5 bases). The V end was cut by 3 bases, the J end by 3 bases, with 8 bases between. Per the germline V gene, CDR1 is GTSNPN and CDR2 is SVGIG (reference sequence). This CDR3 spans 12 amino acids. The CDR3 sequence: CAWRDIHYGYTF. The DNA of the CDR3 is TGTGCCTGGAGGGACATTCACTATGGCTACACCTTC.

This chain uses TRBV4-3 with TRBJ1-4; no definite D call. V was cut by 4 bases and J by 10 bases, with 19 bases left in between. Germline loops: CDR1 LGHNA, CDR2 YSLEER. CDR3 length equals 15 residues. CDR3 protein: CASSPSAAERGKLFF. The CDR3 nucleotides are TGCGCCAGCAGCCCCTCCGCGGCAGAGCGGGGAAAACTGTTTTTT.

This clone has only a few counts. An end of the junction does not agree with germline; a read error may underlie this. The rearrangement links TRBV3-1 (or the pseudogene TRBV3-2) to TRBJ2-1; 10 nucleotides align to TRBD2. The CDR3 length is 12 residues. The germline CDR1 and CDR2 sequences are LGHDT and YNNKEL (reference sequence). The CDR3 coding sequence is TGTGCCAGCAGCCAAGGCCTAGCGGGGGCCCTCTTC. Translation gives CASSQGLAGALF.

The V call is TRBV5-1, the J call TRBJ2-7; D unresolved. The V end was cut by 0 bases, the J end by 6 bases, with 10 bases between. Germline CDR1 and CDR2: SGHRS and YFSETQ. The CDR3 is made up of 13 amino acids. CDR3 in amino acids: CASSLDTRLEQYF. CDR3 DNA: TGCGCCAGCAGCTTGGACACGCGGCTCGAGCAGTACTTC.

This clone was picked up a small number of times. The CDR3 nucleotides are TGTGCCAGCAGCGGAACGACAGGGCCCAATCAGCCCCAGCATTTT. Residues: CASSGTTGPNQPQHF. The gene calls are TRBV7-2 and TRBJ1-5; 7 bases fit TRBD1. V lost 5 bases to trimming and J lost 3 bases; unmatched junction nucleotides: 7. CDR1 is SGHTA, CDR2 FQGNSA, per germline. CDR3 size: 15 residues.

The V call is TRBV5-6, the J call TRBJ2-7; 7 positions agree with TRBD1. CDR1 is SGHDT and CDR2 is YYEEEE in the germline V gene. The CDR3 spans 12 residues. The V gene end was trimmed by 8 bases and the J gene end by 4 bases; junction bases not matched to a gene: 6. The CDR3 loop is CASGTVAYEQYF. The DNA for the CDR3 is TGTGCCAGTGGGACAGTAGCATACGAGCAGTACTTC.

J is TRBJ2-1 and V is TRBV7-2, with D possibly TRBD2 on 6 matching bases. The CDR3 runs to 16 residues. The germline V gene has CDR1 SGHTA and CDR2 FQGNSA. V gave up 3 bases and J gave up 11 bases, with 23 bases separating them. CDR3 bases: TGTGCCAGCAGCTTCCCCCTCACGGGAGCGGGCCCTAAGCAGTTCTTC. Its protein product is CASSFPLTGAGPKQFF.